This TCR beta chain was captured by sequencing in a study of metastatic and nonmetastatic thyroid tumors. Study-wide context: Repertoires from malignant and benign thyroid patients were compared across blood and tumor or nodule tissue.

TCRdb re-called the PCR reads through MiXCR. This sample yields 20,000 to 25,000 clones, of which 15% to 20% are seen a single time; around a fifth belongs to the top ten. No treatment of any kind had been given to any patient before thyroid surgery. The germline V gene has CDR1 SGHAT and CDR2 FQNNGV. The CDR3 is made up of 15 amino acids. Trimming left V 5 bases short and J 3 bases short, with 16 bases between. On this clone itself: Its antigen remains unidentified.

Study outcomes and limitations: Significantly greater TCR beta diversity was reportedly found in malignant thyroid tumors than in benign nodules (in blood and tumor).

Sequences were obtained from blood. The origin of this receptor is a male donor with papillary thyroid cancer or a benign thyroid nodule (not recorded which). Some clones in this sample may be carry-over from other donors' samples. This rearrangement joins TRBV11-2 to TRBJ1-1, with D perhaps TRBD1 (5 bases). DNA for the CDR3: TGTGCCAGCAGCCGCGGGGGGTCGCGGGACACTGAAGCTTTCTTT. Residues: CASSRGGSRDTEAFF. The whole variable domain, filled in from reference TRBV11-2 and TRBJ1-1, reads EAGVAQSPRYKIIEKRQSVAFWCNPISGHATLYWYQQILGQGPKLLIQFQNNGVVDDSQLPKDRFSAERLKGVDSTLKIQPAKLEDSAVYLCASSRGGSRDTEAFFGQGTRLTVV.